The clone carrying this T cell receptor beta chain was counted once. The entry originates in a study of control samples from healthy donors and cancer patients. Assay: immunoSEQ multiplex PCR; the TCRdb copy retains only in-frame clones and omits some. This sample yields 95,000 to 150,000 clones, of which approximately 90% are seen a single time; 7.8% belongs to the top ten. The CDR3 has 13 residues. Per germline, CDR1 MNHEY and CDR2 SVGEGT. V was clipped by 2 bases and J by 1 base, with 4 bases between them. The chain is built from TRBV6-2 or TRBV6-3 and TRBJ2-3; D is uncertain. The source material was blood. The TCR was taken from a woman aged 18-35 years in good health. As DNA, the CDR3 is TGTGCCAGCAGTTACACGGGCACAGATACGCAGTATTTT. This translates into CASSYTGTDTQYF.